This TCR beta chain was captured in a study of regulatory T cells in long-lasting Graves disease. Time point here: newly diagnosed GD, antithyroid drugs for less than 3 months. PBMC-derived RNA was used for the TCR library. Comments on this clonotype: Its antigen is not known.

Researchers made TCR beta libraries by using iRepertoire HTBI primers and running Arm-PCR on CDR3 regions. TCRdb processed the multiplex PCR reads anew with MiXCR; each CDR3 protein has one entry. This table holds 510,000 or so distinct CDR3 sequences, about 12% found once. Germline CDR1 MGHRA, CDR2 YSYEKL. Losses at the gene ends were 0 bases for V and 0 bases for J; bases not matched to a gene: 14. The CDR3 has 20 amino acids. Study-level findings and limits: Patients with persistent Graves' had lower TCR diversity than newly diagnosed patients.

This same sample was also taken into another study, of T cells in Graves' hyperthyroidism and ophthalmopathy. That publication notes: The HTBI primer set was used in a first-round RT-PCR of the TCR CDR3. The blood repertoire included most of the expanded thyroid clonotypes above 0.001.

Sequences were derived from peripheral blood mononuclear cells (PBMCs), sampled at new diagnosis, from a patient treated with antithyroid drugs. The TCR was taken from a woman in her twenties or thirties with Graves disease. The chain has TRBV4-1 and TRBJ2-3, with 8 nucleotides matching TRBD2. CDR3 amino acids: CASSQDSPTGASGSTDTQYF. The DNA of the CDR3 is TGCGCCAGCAGCCAAGATTCACCTACGGGGGCTAGCGGGAGCACAGATACGCAGTATTTT.